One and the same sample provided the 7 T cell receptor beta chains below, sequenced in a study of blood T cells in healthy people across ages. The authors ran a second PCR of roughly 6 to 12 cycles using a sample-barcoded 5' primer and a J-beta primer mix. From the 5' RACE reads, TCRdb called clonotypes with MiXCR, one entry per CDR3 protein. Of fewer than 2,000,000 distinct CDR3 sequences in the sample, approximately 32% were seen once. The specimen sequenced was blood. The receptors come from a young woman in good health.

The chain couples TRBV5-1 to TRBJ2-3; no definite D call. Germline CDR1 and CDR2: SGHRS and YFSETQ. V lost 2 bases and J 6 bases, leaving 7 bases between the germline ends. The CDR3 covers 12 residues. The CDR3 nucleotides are TGCGCCAGCAGCTTCTATGGGGATACGCAGTATTTT. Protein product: CASSFYGDTQYF. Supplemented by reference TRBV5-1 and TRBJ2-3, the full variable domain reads KAGVTQTPRYLIKTRGQQVTLSCSPISGHRSVSWYQQTPGQGLQFLFEYFSETQRNKGNFPGRFSGRQFSNSRSEMNVSTLELGDSALYLCASSFYGDTQYFGPGTRLTVL.

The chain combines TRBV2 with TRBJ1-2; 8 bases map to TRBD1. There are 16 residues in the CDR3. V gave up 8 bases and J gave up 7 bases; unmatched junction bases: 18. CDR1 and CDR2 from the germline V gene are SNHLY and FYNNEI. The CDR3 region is CASGGQDLTRGSGYTF. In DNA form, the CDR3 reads TGTGCCAGCGGGGGACAGGACCTCACCCGGGGGAGTGGCTACACCTTC. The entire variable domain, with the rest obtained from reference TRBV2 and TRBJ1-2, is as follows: EPEVTQTPSHQVTQMGQEVILRCVPISNHLYFYWYRQILGQKVEFLVSFYNNEISEKSEIFDDQFSVERPDGSNFTLKIRSTKLEDSAMYFCASGGQDLTRGSGYTFGSGTRLTVV.

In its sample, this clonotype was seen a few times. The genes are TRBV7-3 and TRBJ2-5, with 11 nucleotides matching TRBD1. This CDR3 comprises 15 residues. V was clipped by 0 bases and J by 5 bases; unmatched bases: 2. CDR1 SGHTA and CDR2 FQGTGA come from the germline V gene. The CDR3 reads CASSLTGTGGETQYF. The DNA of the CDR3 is TGTGCCAGCAGCTTAACGGGGACAGGGGGGGAGACCCAGTACTTC. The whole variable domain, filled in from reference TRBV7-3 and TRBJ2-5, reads GAGVSQTPSNKVTEKGKYVELRCDPISGHTALYWYRQSLGQGPEFLIYFQGTGAADDSGLPNDRFFAVRPEGSVSTLKIQRTERGDSAVYLCASSLTGTGGETQYFGPGTRLLVL.

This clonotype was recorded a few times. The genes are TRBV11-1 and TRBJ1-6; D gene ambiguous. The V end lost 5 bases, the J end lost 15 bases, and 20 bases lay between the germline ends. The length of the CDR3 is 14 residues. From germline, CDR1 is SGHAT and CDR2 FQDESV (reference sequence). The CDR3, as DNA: TGTGCCAGCAGCCCAACGGACGTGTACTCCGACCTCCACTTT. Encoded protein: CASSPTDVYSDLHF.

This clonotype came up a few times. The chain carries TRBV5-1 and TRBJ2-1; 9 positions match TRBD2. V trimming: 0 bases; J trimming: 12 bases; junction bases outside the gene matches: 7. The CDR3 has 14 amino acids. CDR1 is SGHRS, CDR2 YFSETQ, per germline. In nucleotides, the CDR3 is TGCGCCAGCAGCTTGGAAGCGCGGGGGGGGGCGCAGTTCTTC. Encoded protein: CASSLEARGGAQFF.

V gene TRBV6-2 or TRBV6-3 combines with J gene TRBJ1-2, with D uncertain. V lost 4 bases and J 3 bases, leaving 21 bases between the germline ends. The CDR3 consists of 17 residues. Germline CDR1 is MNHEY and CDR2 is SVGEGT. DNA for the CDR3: TGTGCCAGCAGTTCCCGGGCCGCATCGATGGGCGACTATGGCTACACCTTC. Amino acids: CASSSRAASMGDYGYTF.

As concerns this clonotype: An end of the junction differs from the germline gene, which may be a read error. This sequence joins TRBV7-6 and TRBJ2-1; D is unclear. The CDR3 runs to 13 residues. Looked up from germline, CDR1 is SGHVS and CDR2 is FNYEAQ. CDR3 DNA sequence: TGTGTCAGCAGTTCCGGGTCGTACAATGAGCAGTTCTTC. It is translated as CVSSSGSYNEQFF.